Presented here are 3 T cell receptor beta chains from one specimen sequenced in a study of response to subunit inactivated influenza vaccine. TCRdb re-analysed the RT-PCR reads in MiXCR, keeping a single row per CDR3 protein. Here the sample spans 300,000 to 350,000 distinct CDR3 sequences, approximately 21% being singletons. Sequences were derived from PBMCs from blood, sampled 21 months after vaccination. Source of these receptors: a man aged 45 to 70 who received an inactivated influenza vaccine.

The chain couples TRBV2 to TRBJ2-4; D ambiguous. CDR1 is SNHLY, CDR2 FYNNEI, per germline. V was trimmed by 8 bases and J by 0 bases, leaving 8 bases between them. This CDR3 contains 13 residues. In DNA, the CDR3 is TGTGCCAGCGTTGTGGTAGCCAAAAACATTCAGTACTTC. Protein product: CASVVVAKNIQYF.

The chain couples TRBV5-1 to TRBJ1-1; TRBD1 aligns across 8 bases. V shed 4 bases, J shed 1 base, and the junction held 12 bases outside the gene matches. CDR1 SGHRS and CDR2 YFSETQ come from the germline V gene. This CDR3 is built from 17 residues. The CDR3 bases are TGCGCCAGCAGCCAAAGCGTCAAGACAGGGGAGAACACTGAAGCTTTCTTT. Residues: CASSQSVKTGENTEAFF.

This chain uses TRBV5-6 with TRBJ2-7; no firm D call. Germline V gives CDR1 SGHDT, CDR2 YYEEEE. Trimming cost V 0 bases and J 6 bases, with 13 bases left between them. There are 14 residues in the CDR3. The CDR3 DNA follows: TGTGCCAGCAGCTTGGTTGGGCTGAACAGCGAGCAGTACTTC. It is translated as CASSLVGLNSEQYF.